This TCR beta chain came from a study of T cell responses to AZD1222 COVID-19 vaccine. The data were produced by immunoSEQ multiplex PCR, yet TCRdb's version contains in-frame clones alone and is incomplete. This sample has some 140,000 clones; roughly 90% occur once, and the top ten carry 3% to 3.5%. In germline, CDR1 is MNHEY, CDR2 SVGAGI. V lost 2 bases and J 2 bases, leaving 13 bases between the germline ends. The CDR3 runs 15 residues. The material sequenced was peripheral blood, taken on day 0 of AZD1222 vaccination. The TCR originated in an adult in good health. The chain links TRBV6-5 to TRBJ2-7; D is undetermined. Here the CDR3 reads CASSYGWAGPYEQYF. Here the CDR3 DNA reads TGTGCCAGCAGTTACGGTTGGGCAGGTCCCTACGAGCAGTACTTC.